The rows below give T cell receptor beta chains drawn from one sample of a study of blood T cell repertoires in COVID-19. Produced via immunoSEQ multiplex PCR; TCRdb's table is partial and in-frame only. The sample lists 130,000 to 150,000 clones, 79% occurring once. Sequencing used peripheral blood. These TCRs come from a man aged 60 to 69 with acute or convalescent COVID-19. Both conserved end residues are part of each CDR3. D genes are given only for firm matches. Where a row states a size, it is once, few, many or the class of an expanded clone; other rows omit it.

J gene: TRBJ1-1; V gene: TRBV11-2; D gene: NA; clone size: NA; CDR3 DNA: TGTGCCAGCAGCTTGGTTGGACATATGAACACTGAAGCTTTCTTT; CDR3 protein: CASSLVGHMNTEAFF
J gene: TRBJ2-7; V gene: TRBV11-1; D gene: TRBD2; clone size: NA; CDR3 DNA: TGTGCCAGCAGCCGGACTAGCGGGTTGGGTTCCTACGAGCAGTACTTC; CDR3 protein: CASSRTSGLGSYEQYF
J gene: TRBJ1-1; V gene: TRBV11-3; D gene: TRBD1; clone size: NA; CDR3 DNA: TGTGCCAGCAGCTCGGGACAGGGGGCCTCGGAAGCTTTCTTT; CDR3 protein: CASSSGQGASEAFF
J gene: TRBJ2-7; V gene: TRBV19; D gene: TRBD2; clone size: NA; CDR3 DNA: TGTGCCAGTAGTCGGTCTGCCCTAGCGGTCTCCTACGAGCAGTACTTC; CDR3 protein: CASSRSALAVSYEQYF
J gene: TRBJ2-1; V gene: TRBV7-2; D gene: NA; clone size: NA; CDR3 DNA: TGTGCCAGCACGGGTCGCAATGAGCAGTTCTTC; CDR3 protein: CASTGRNEQFF
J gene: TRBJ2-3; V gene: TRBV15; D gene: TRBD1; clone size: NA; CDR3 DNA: TGTGCCACCAGCAGAGACGGGACAGGGGGCTCCGGAGATACGCAGTATTTT; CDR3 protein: CATSRDGTGGSGDTQYF
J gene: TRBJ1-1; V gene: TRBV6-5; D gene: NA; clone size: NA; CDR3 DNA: TGTGCCAGCAGTTCCCCTCAGGTCGCCACTGAAGCTTTCTTT; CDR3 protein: CASSSPQVATEAFF
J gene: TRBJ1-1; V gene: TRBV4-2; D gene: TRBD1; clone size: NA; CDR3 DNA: TGTGCCAGCGGGGACAGGGACACTGAAGCTTTCTTT; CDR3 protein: CASGDRDTEAFF
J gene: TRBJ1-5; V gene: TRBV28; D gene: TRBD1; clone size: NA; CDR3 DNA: TGTGCCAGCAGACAGGGGTTTCAGCCCCAGCATTTT; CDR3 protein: CASRQGFQPQHF
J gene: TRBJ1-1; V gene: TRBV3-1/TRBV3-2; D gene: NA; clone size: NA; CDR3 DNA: TGTGCCAGCAGCCTAATGAACACTGAAGCTTTCTTT; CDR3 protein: CASSLMNTEAFF
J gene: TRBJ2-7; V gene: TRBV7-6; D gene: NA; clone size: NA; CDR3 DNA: TGTGCCAGCAGCTCGGGACAGGACGCAGAAAGAGGGACTAACGAGCAGTACTTC; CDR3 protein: CASSSGQDAERGTNEQYF
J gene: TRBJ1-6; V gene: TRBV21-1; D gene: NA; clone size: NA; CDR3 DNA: TGTGCCAGCAGCAAAGTCGTCAGGGAGGTGTCACCCCTCCACTTT; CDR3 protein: CASSKVVREVSPLHF
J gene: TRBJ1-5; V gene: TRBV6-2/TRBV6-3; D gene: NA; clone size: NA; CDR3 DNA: TGTGCCAGCAGTTACCGCGATCAGCCCCAGCATTTT; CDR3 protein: CASSYRDQPQHF
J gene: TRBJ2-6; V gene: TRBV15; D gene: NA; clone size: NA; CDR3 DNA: TGTGCCACCAGCAGAGAGGGGAGTGGGGCCAACGTCCTGACTTTC; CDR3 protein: CATSREGSGANVLTF
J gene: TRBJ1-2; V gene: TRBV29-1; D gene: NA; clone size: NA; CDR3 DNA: TGCAGCGTTGAAGATCAGGACTATGGCTACACCTTC; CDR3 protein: CSVEDQDYGYTF
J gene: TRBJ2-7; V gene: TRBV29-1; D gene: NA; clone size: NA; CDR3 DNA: TGCAGCGTTGGGTCCGTCAGCGGCTACGAGCAGTACTTC; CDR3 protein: CSVGSVSGYEQYF
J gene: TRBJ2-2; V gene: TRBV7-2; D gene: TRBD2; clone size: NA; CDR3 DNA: TGTGCCAGCAGCCCTGGGACTAGCGGGATATCGATCACCGGGGAGCTGTTTTTT; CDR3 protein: CASSPGTSGISITGELFF
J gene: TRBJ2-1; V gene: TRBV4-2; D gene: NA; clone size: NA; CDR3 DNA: TGTGCCAGCAGCCAAGAGCCGGAGATGAGCTCCTACAATGAGCAGTTCTTC; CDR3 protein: CASSQEPEMSSYNEQFF
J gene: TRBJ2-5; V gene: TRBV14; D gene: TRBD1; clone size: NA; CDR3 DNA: TGTGCCAGCAGCTCCAACAGGGGAGAGACCCAGTACTTC; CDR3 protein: CASSSNRGETQYF
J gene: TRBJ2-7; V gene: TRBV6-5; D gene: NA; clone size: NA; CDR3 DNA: TGTGCCAGCAGTCAGGGACGGGGGGCCGAGCAGTACTTC; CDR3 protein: CASSQGRGAEQYF
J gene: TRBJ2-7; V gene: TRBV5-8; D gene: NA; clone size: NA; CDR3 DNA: TGTGCCAGCAGCGCCCAGAGCTCCCTAGGCGACGAGCAGTACTTC; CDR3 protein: CASSAQSSLGDEQYF
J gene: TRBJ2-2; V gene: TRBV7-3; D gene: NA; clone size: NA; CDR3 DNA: TGTGCCAGCAGTTTCTTCAGGCCCTCTAGGGGCGGGGAGCTGTTTTTT; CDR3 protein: CASSFFRPSRGGELFF
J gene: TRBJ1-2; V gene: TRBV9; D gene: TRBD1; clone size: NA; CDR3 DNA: TGTGCCAGCACCGGGACAGGGGACTATGGCTACACCTTC; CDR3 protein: CASTGTGDYGYTF
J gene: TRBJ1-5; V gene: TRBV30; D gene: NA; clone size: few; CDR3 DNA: TGTGCCTGGAGTGTTTCGAGGACTCATCAGCCCCAGCATTTT; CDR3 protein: CAWSVSRTHQPQHF
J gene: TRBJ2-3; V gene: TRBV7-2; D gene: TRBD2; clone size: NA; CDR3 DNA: TGTGCCAGCAGCCTAGTCGGACTAGCGGGAGGAACGCAGTATTTT; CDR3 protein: CASSLVGLAGGTQYF
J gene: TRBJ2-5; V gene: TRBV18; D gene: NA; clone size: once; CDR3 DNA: TGTGCCAGCTCCCCTATCGAGCAAGAGACCCAGTACTTC; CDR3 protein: CASSPIEQETQYF
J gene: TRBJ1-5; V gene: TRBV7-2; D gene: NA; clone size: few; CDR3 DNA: TGTGCCAGCAGCTTGGGGGGGCCCCAGCCCCAGCATTTT; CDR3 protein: CASSLGGPQPQHF
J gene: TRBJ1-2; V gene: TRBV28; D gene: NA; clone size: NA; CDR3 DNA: TGTGCCAGCACATTAACAGGCAACTATGGCTACACCTTC; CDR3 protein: CASTLTGNYGYTF
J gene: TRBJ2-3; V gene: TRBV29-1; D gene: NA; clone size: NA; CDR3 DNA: TGCAGCGTTCGAACCGGGGGTACAGATACGCAGTATTTT; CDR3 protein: CSVRTGGTDTQYF
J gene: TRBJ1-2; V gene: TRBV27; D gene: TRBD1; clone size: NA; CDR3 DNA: TGTGCCACCGGGGGTAGGGGGACAGGTTCTAACTATGGCTACACCTTC; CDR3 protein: CATGGRGTGSNYGYTF
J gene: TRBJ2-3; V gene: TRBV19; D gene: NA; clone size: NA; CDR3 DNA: TGTGCCAGTAGCCCCCTCGGACACTTGAGCACAGATACGCAGTATTTT; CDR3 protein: CASSPLGHLSTDTQYF
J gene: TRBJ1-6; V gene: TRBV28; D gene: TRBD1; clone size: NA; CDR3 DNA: TGTGCCAGCAGCCTCAGGGGGAGCTCCTATAATTCACCCCTCCACTTT; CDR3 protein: CASSLRGSSYNSPLHF
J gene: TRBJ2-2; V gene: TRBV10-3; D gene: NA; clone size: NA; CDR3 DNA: TGTGCCATCACAAATACCGGAGCAACCGGGGAGCTGTTTTTT; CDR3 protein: CAITNTGATGELFF
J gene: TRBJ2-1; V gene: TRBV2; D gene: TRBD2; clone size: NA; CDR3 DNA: TGTGCCAGCAGTGCCAGCGGGAATGGGTACAATGAGCAGTTCTTC; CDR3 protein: CASSASGNGYNEQFF
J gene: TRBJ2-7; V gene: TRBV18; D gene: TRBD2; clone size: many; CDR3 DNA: TGTGCCAGTTGGGGGACTAGCGATTACGAGCAGTACTTC; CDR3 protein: CASWGTSDYEQYF